Included here is one T cell receptor (beta chain) sequence, with context. What it recognizes is unknown. This specimen comes from a study of cytomegalovirus exposure and HLA in healthy donors. Findings and caveats of the study: Association of a missense DCLRE1C variant with TCR beta V- and J-gene trimming was reported in a later analysis. In an earlier analysis, in several hundred donors, most V segments appeared productive either ~87% or ~30% of the time. The analysis excluded some indistinguishable V segments, including TRBV6-2 and TRBV6-3.

CDR3 size: 15 residues. Germline values: CDR1 SGHTA, CDR2 FQGNSA. Trimming pared 1 base from V and 5 bases from J, leaving 15 bases between. The PCR contained 60 Vbeta and 13 Jbeta primers. TCRdb keeps only in-frame clones here, not all; method: immunoSEQ multiplex PCR. The profile shows 100,000 to 150,000 clones, about 83% of them singletons. The source of this sequence is a man aged 25-45 years in good health and CMV-seronegative. The sample comprised PBMCs. The V and J genes are TRBV7-2 and TRBJ2-7; possible D gene TRBD1, 5 bases. CDR3 sequence (DNA): TGTGCCAGCAGCTTAGATTGGGGCCTGGGGAACGAGCAGTACTTC. Protein product: CASSLDWGLGNEQYF. Full variable domain (missing parts from reference TRBV7-2 and TRBJ2-7): GAGVSQSPSNKVTEKGKDVELRCDPISGHTALYWYRQSLGQGLEFLIYFQGNSAPDKSGLPSDRFSAERTGGSVSTLTIQRTQQEDSAVYLCASSLDWGLGNEQYFGPGTRLTVT.